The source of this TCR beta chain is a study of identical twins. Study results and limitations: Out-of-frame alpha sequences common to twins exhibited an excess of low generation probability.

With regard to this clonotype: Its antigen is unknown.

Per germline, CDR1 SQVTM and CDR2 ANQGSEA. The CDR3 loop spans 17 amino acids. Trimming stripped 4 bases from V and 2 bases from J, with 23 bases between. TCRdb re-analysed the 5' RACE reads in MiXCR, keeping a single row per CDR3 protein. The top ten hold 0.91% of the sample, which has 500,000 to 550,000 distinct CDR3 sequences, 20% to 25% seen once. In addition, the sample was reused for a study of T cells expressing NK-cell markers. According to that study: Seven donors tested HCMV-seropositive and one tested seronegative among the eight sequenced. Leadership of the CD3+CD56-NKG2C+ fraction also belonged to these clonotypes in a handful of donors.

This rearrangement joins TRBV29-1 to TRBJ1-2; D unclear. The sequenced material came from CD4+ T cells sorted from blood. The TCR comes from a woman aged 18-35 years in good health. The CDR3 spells CSVARPFFGGQNYGYTF. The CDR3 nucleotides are TGCAGCGTTGCCCGACCTTTTTTTGGTGGGCAAAACTATGGCTACACCTTC.